Listed here are 18 T cell receptor delta chains from one sample, sequenced in a study of Vδ1+ human thymocytes. Broader study findings: Thymic TRG and TRD repertoires appeared highly polyclonal, with Gaussian CDR3 length distributions.

Sequences come from RNA converted to cDNA by reverse transcription. The CDR3 regions were amplified by multiplex PCR from V-gene primers to a constant-region primer. TCRdb repeated clone calling on the multiplex PCR reads with CATT. The sample records fewer than 90,000 delta-chain clones, around 32% being singletons. These receptors' antigens are unknown. Sequencing input: Vdelta1+ gamma-delta thymocytes from the thymus. Subset described: FACS-sorted CD3+ TCRalphabeta- TCRVdelta1+ TCRVdelta2- thymocytes. These receptors were obtained from a boy in the first two years of life who had congenital heart surgery.

There are a few counts of this clone. V and J are TRDV1 and TRDJ1; no clear D gene. Trimming removed 2 bases at V and 0 bases at J, with 22 bases between. CDR3 length: 19 amino acids. In germline, CDR1 is TSWWSYY, CDR2 QGS. CDR3: CALGEGTIRGPPYTDKLIF. CDR3 DNA sequence: TGTGCTCTTGGGGAAGGTACCATCCGGGGCCCTCCTTACACCGATAAACTCATCTTT.

The rearrangement uses TRDV1 and TRDJ1, with D perhaps matching TRDD2 (5 bases). The CDR3 has 15 residues. Germline CDR1 and CDR2: TSWWSYY and QGS. V was clipped by 5 bases and J by 6 bases, with 19 bases between them. CDR3 loop: CALGSFARPTHKLIF. The CDR3 coding sequence is TGTGCTCTTGGGTCATTTGCCCGCCCTACCCATAAACTCATCTTT.

The chain couples TRDV2 to TRDJ1; D uncertain. The CDR3 sequence is 17 residues long. Germline-derived CDR1 and CDR2 are GEAIGNYY and EKD. Trimming shortened V by 0 bases and J by 0 bases, and 16 bases separated the two germline ends. CDR3 in DNA: TGTGCCTGTGACACCCTTGCTAGTCGTGCCTACACCGATAAACTCATCTTT. It specifies CACDTLASRAYTDKLIF.

The rearrangement joins TRDV1 to TRDJ1; 12 bases fit TRDD3. The CDR3 runs to 21 residues. The trim removed 5 bases at V and 4 bases at J, leaving 23 bases unmatched. Germline loops: CDR1 TSWWSYY, CDR2 QGS. The DNA of the CDR3 is TGTGCTCTTGGGCCCCGTTCCTACGTGACTGGGGGATACTCGCGCATCGATAAACTCATCTTT. It encodes CALGPRSYVTGGYSRIDKLIF.

This sequence joins TRDV1 and TRDJ1; 12 bases are a match to TRDD3. The CDR3 is 23 amino acids. Germline CDR1 and CDR2: TSWWSYY and QGS. The V gene end was trimmed by 3 bases and the J gene end by 3 bases; junction bases not matched to a gene: 26. CDR3 nucleotides: TGTGCTCTTGGGGACCTACTGTCCTGCTCTTCCACAGGACTGGGGGATACCCCCGATAAACTCATCTTT. This translates into CALGDLLSCSSTGLGDTPDKLIF.

The chain uses TRDV1 and TRDJ1; D unclear. The CDR3 is 15 amino acids. The V gene's germline CDR1 is TSWWSYY and CDR2 QGS. V was cut by 3 bases and J by 4 bases, with 15 bases left in between. CDR3 bases: TGTGCTCTTGGGGAGTCCTCCCCGTTGGGCGATAAACTCATCTTT. This gives the protein CALGESSPLGDKLIF.

This clone was counted only a few times. The chain is built from TRDV1 and TRDJ1, with 12 bases identical to TRDD3. The CDR3 is 20 residues long. The V gene end was trimmed by 0 bases and the J gene end by 0 bases; junction bases not matched to a gene: 11. Germline V lookup: CDR1 TSWWSYY, CDR2 QGS. Here the CDR3 reads CALGELRLILGDTYTDKLIF. For the CDR3, the DNA is TGTGCTCTTGGGGAACTTCGTCTGATACTGGGGGATACATACACCGATAAACTCATCTTT.

J is TRDJ1 and V is TRDV1, with 8 bases aligning to TRDD3. Germline CDR1 TSWWSYY, CDR2 QGS. V trimming: 2 bases; J trimming: 0 bases; junction bases outside the gene matches: 26. CDR3 length: 23 amino acids. DNA for the CDR3: TGTGCTCTTGGGGAATTTGGGTCCTACCGGGGATACCCCCAGAGGGAGTACACCGATAAACTCATCTTT. The encoded protein is CALGEFGSYRGYPQREYTDKLIF.

The chain uses TRDV2 and TRDJ1; TRDD3 matches at 8 bases. Germline CDR1 GEAIGNYY, CDR2 EKD. The CDR3 runs 17 residues. With 6 bases clipped from V and 1 base from J, the junction kept 15 bases outside the gene matches. CDR3 region: CACTVGDSRKSTDKLIF. The CDR3, as DNA: TGTGCCTGTACCGTGGGGGATTCCCGAAAATCCACCGATAAACTCATCTTT.

The chain joins TRDV1 to TRDJ1, with D possibly TRDD3 on 6 matching bases. The CDR3 is made up of 14 amino acids. V gave up 1 base and J gave up 2 bases, with 8 bases separating them. The germline CDR1 and CDR2 sequences are TSWWSYY and QGS. The CDR3 nucleotides read TGTGCTCTTGGGGAACGGACTGGGACCGATAAACTCATCTTT. Encoded protein: CALGERTGTDKLIF.

The V and J genes are TRDV1 and TRDJ1; a possible D gene is TRDD3 (5 bases). The CDR3 has 19 residues. V was shortened by 0 bases and J by 2 bases, with 22 bases between the two germline ends. CDR1 is TSWWSYY, CDR2 QGS, per germline. In DNA form, the CDR3 reads TGTGCTCTTGGGGAACTTATTACGGGGAGCTCCCGTTGTACCGATAAACTCATCTTT. It is translated as CALGELITGSSRCTDKLIF.

This clone was counted a few times. The chain employs TRDV1 and TRDJ1; 10 bases fit TRDD3. This CDR3 comprises 24 residues. Germline assignment: CDR1 TSWWSYY and CDR2 QGS. Trimming took 2 bases from V and 0 from J; bases not matched to a gene: 27. CDR3 sequence (DNA): TGTGCTCTTGGGGAATGGAGTGTGGCCCTAAGATCGTCAGGTACTGGGGGATACACCGATAAACTCATCTTT. Translated: CALGEWSVALRSSGTGGYTDKLIF.

The chain couples TRDV1 to TRDJ1; 7 bases line up with TRDD3. The CDR3 length is 21 residues. The junction had 23 bases not matched to a gene; V was cut back by 2 bases and J by 2 bases. CDR1 is TSWWSYY and CDR2 is QGS in the germline V gene. The DNA of the CDR3 is TGTGCTCTTGGGGAAGCCGTGGGGGAACCGGTCGAGACAGGGGGGACCGATAAACTCATCTTT. It yields the protein CALGEAVGEPVETGGTDKLIF.

V is TRDV2 and J is TRDJ1; a possible D gene is TRDD2 (5 bases). In germline, CDR1 is GEAIGNYY, CDR2 EKD. CDR3 length: 14 amino acids. V was shortened by 0 bases and J by 6 bases, with 13 bases between the two germline ends. CDR3 region: CACDTEALLHKLIF. The CDR3 DNA reads TGTGCCTGTGACACCGAGGCCCTTCTCCATAAACTCATCTTT.

This clone was seen a handful of times. The chain recombines TRDV1 with TRDJ1; 11 bases are a match to TRDD3. The germline V gene has CDR1 TSWWSYY and CDR2 QGS. This CDR3 region has 18 residues. The ends lost 1 base at V and 4 bases at J; junction bases unmatched: 11. The CDR3 DNA reads as TGTGCTCTTGGGGAACCTCCTATGGGGGATACGCGAGGCGATAAACTCATCTTT. Its translation is CALGEPPMGDTRGDKLIF.

J is TRDJ1 and V is TRDV1, with 9 bases fitting TRDD2. With V trimmed by 4 bases and J by 0 bases, 21 bases remained unmatched. Germline loops: CDR1 TSWWSYY, CDR2 QGS. The CDR3 covers 21 residues. CDR3 sequence reads: CALGGRPSYLTWGSYTDKLIF. The CDR3, as DNA: TGTGCTCTTGGGGGTCGGCCTTCCTACCTAACTTGGGGGAGCTACACCGATAAACTCATCTTT.

The genes are TRDV1 and TRDJ1; D is uncertain. Germline loops: CDR1 TSWWSYY, CDR2 QGS. The CDR3 loop spans 14 amino acids. With 3 bases removed from V and 5 bases from J, the gap between germline ends came to 13 bases. CDR3 amino acids: CALGEPGWRDKLIF. CDR3 in DNA: TGTGCTCTTGGGGAGCCCGGTTGGCGGGATAAACTCATCTTT.

A remark on this clone: The junction and the germline gene differ at one end; a read error may be behind it. The chain is built from TRDV3 and TRDJ2; D perhaps matches TRDD2 (6 bases). The germline V gene encodes CDR1 TVYSNPD and CDR2 GDNSRS (reference sequence). The CDR3 extends over 24 amino acids. CDR3 DNA: TGTGCCTTCAATCCTTCCCCGTATTTACTGCACTGGTTCAGTGCACACTCACAGACAGCACAACCCTTCTTT. This encodes CAFNPSPYLLHWFSAHSQTAQPFF.